One sample yielded the 2 T cell receptor beta chains listed below, sequenced in a study of control samples from healthy donors and cancer patients. Produced via immunoSEQ multiplex PCR; TCRdb's table is partial and in-frame only. The sample yields about 140,000 clones, roughly nine tenths seen once. The source material was blood. Every receptor here comes from a woman aged 30 to 39 in good health.

The genes are TRBV21-1 and TRBJ1-3; whether TRBD1, the table's D call, matches the DNA was not checked. TRBV21-1 is labeled a pseudogene. CDR3 size: 14 residues. The CDR3 DNA follows: TGTGCCAGCAGCAACAGGGGCGAGGGAAACACCATATATTTT. Protein product: CASSNRGEGNTIYF.

This clone was seen once. A read error may produce the germline difference seen at one junction end. The rearrangement uses TRBV30 and TRBJ1-5, with D maybe TRBD1 (5 bases). Germline-derived CDR1 and CDR2 are GTSNPN and SVGIG (reference sequence). CDR3 length: 13 residues. In nucleotides, the CDR3 is TGTGCCTGGAGTGACAGGTCGAATCGGCCCCAGCATTTT. Translated: CAWSDRSNRPQHF.